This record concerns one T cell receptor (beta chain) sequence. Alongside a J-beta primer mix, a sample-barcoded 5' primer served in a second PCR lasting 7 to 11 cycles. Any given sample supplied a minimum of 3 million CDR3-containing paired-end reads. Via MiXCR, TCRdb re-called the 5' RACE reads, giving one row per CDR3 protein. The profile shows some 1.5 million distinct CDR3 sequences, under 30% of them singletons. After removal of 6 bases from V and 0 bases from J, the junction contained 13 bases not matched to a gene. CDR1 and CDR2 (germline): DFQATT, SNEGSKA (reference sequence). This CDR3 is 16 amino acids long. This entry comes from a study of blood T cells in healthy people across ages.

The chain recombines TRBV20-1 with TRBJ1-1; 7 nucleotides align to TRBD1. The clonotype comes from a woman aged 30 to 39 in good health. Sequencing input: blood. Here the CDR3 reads CSATGGTVIMNTEAFF. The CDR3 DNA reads TGCAGTGCCACCGGTGGGACAGTGATCATGAACACTGAAGCTTTCTTT.